A selection of T cell receptor beta chains follows, all from one sample in a study of CD4 T cells in relation to SARS-CoV-2 and coronaviruses. Measured with immunoSEQ multiplex PCR; TCRdb has only the in-frame clones, and not every one. The table lists approximately 38,000 clones, roughly 90% of them singletons. Sequencing was carried out using memory CD4+ T cells from PBMCs. The receptors shown here come from an adult with COVID-19. Each CDR3 is given with its conserved first and last residue. Each record gives: clone size, D gene, V gene, J gene, CDR3 protein, CDR3 DNA. D genes are given only for firm matches. Clone size, where shown, is once, few, many, or a class for clones that have expanded.

-	-	TRBV19	TRBJ1-5	CASSLYGPNSNQPQHF	TGTGCCAGTAGTCTTTACGGTCCCAATAGCAATCAGCCCCAGCATTTT
-	-	TRBV6-5	TRBJ2-5	CASSSPRLVGETQYF	TGTGCCAGCAGTTCCCCACGACTAGTCGGAGAGACCCAGTACTTC
-	-	TRBV19	TRBJ2-2	CASSIRSGTGELFF	TGTGCCAGTAGTATACGGTCGGGTACCGGGGAGCTGTTTTTT
once	TRBD2	TRBV5-1	TRBJ2-3	CASSLAGTSGGARDTQYF	TGCGCCAGCAGCTTGGCGGGGACTAGCGGGGGGGCAAGAGATACGCAGTATTTT
-	-	TRBV7-9	TRBJ1-5	CASSLGARGNQPQHF	TGTGCCAGCAGCTTAGGGGCCCGAGGGAATCAGCCCCAGCATTTT
-	TRBD2	TRBV9	TRBJ2-2	CASSLSSGGANTGELFF	TGTGCCAGCAGCCTTAGTAGCGGGGGGGCGAACACCGGGGAGCTGTTTTTT
once	TRBD1	TRBV7-2	TRBJ2-3	CASSLVPQGTRYF	TGTGCCAGCAGCTTAGTTCCACAGGGGACGAGGTATTTT
-	-	TRBV6-2/TRBV6-3	TRBJ1-6	CASSFGQGVSPLHF	TGTGCCAGCAGTTTCGGGCAGGGAGTGTCACCCCTCCACTTT
-	-	TRBV19	TRBJ2-2	CASVLGGGTGELFF	TGTGCCAGTGTCCTGGGGGGCGGCACCGGGGAGCTGTTTTTT
-	TRBD1	TRBV7-2	TRBJ2-3	CASSGGQGIGTDTQYF	TGTGCCAGCAGCGGGGGACAGGGGATAGGCACAGATACGCAGTATTTT
-	-	TRBV7-2	TRBJ2-7	CASSGRGGTYEQYF	TGTGCCAGCAGCGGCCGAGGGGGGACCTACGAGCAGTACTTC
-	TRBD2	TRBV7-3	TRBJ2-5	CASSLRRGGRETQYF	TGTGCCAGCAGCTTACGGCGGGGGGGCCGTGAGACCCAGTACTTC
-	-	TRBV5-1	TRBJ1-4	CASSLASPSGEKLFF	TGCGCCAGCAGCTTGGCCTCTCCCTCTGGTGAAAAACTGTTTTTT
-	-	TRBV9	TRBJ1-1	CASSVGQGTEAFF	TGTGCCAGCAGCGTAGGTCAGGGTACTGAAGCTTTCTTT
once	TRBD1	TRBV5-4	TRBJ2-7	CASSLDRGQYEQYF	TGTGCCAGCAGCTTGGACAGGGGGCAGTACGAGCAGTACTTC
-	TRBD1	TRBV9	TRBJ1-1	CASSSRTGVTEAFF	TGTGCCAGCAGCTCCCGGACAGGGGTAACTGAAGCTTTCTTT
once	-	TRBV28	TRBJ1-5	CASSLVADNQPQHF	TGTGCCAGCAGTTTGGTGGCAGACAATCAGCCCCAGCATTTT
-	-	TRBV6-5	TRBJ1-6	CASSTPGSYNSPLHF	TGTGCCAGCAGTACTCCTGGGTCCTATAATTCACCCCTCCACTTT
-	TRBD1	TRBV30	TRBJ1-1	CAWSQGGSDTEAFF	TGTGCCTGGAGTCAGGGGGGGTCGGACACTGAAGCTTTCTTT
-	TRBD1	TRBV18	TRBJ1-5	CASSPTDRGAGSNQPQHF	TGTGCCAGCTCACCAACAGACAGGGGGGCGGGTAGCAATCAGCCCCAGCATTTT
-	TRBD1	TRBV6-1	TRBJ1-2	CASSSDRGGYTF	TGTGCCAGCAGTTCGGACAGGGGTGGCTACACCTTC
-	-	TRBV19	TRBJ2-5	CASSIRGETQYF	TGTGCCAGTAGTATCCGGGGTGAGACCCAGTACTTC
-	-	TRBV11-2	TRBJ1-2	CASSLGGDYGYTF	TGTGCCAGCAGCTTAGGGGGGGACTATGGCTACACCTTC
-	-	TRBV3-1/TRBV3-2	TRBJ1-2	CASSQGDGYTF	TGTGCCAGCAGCCAAGGTGATGGCTACACCTTC
-	TRBD2	TRBV6-4	TRBJ2-3	CASRVTSGGSGTQYF	TGTGCCAGTCGAGTGACTAGCGGGGGATCGGGTACGCAGTATTTT
-	TRBD2	TRBV10-3	TRBJ2-3	CAIMSLAGTDTQYF	TGTGCCATCATGTCTCTAGCGGGGACAGATACGCAGTATTTT
-	-	TRBV11-2	TRBJ2-7	CASSSNRAEQYF	TGTGCCAGCAGCTCAAACAGAGCAGAGCAGTACTTC
-	TRBD2	TRBV14	TRBJ2-3	CASSQGWFASGHTDTQYF	TGTGCCAGCAGCCAAGGTTGGTTCGCTAGCGGGCACACAGATACGCAGTATTTT
-	-	TRBV5-1	TRBJ1-1	CASSLEEGTEAFF	TGCGCCAGCAGCTTGGAGGAGGGAACTGAAGCTTTCTTT
-	TRBD1	TRBV4-1	TRBJ2-7	CASSQDPGTGYYEQYF	TGCGCCAGCAGCCAAGACCCCGGGACAGGGTATTACGAGCAGTACTTC
-	TRBD1	TRBV7-9	TRBJ1-4	CASSSPPGGLNEKLFF	TGTGCCAGCAGCTCCCCCCCAGGGGGGCTTAATGAAAAACTGTTTTTT
-	TRBD1	TRBV14	TRBJ1-4	CASSQGQGRFNEKLFF	TGTGCCAGCAGCCAGGGACAGGGCCGATTTAATGAAAAACTGTTTTTT
few	TRBD1	TRBV10-1	TRBJ1-5	CASTGTGMSSQPQHF	TGCGCCAGCACCGGGACAGGGATGTCGAGCCAGCCCCAGCATTTT
-	TRBD1	TRBV3-1/TRBV3-2	TRBJ2-1	CASSLETGVYNEQFF	TGTGCCAGCAGCCTGGAGACAGGGGTCTACAATGAGCAGTTCTTC
-	TRBD1	TRBV5-4	TRBJ2-2	CASSLPTGHNTGELFF	TGTGCCAGCAGCTTACCGACAGGGCATAACACCGGGGAGCTGTTTTTT
-	-	TRBV5-5	TRBJ1-3	CASSFLTALALLSGNTIYF	TGTGCCAGCAGCTTCCTGACAGCCCTGGCCCTTCTCTCTGGAAACACCATATATTTT
-	-	TRBV19	TRBJ1-2	CASSIDDLYGYTF	TGTGCCAGTAGTATCGATGACCTCTATGGCTACACCTTC
few	TRBD1	TRBV10-3	TRBJ2-7	CAISESRGGGEQYF	TGTGCCATCAGTGAGTCGAGAGGGGGCGGGGAGCAGTACTTC
-	-	TRBV7-2	TRBJ1-5	CASSPWGHNSNQPQHF	TGTGCCAGCAGCCCATGGGGACATAATAGCAATCAGCCCCAGCATTTT
-	-	TRBV27	TRBJ2-3	CASRRNTDTQYF	TGTGCCAGCAGGCGGAACACAGATACGCAGTATTTT
-	TRBD1	TRBV19	TRBJ2-5	CASSNHRGIGETQYF	TGTGCCAGTAGTAATCACAGGGGGATTGGGGAGACCCAGTACTTC
-	TRBD2	TRBV7-2	TRBJ2-7	CASSLTAGAAGYEQYF	TGTGCCAGCAGCTTAACAGCGGGGGCCGCGGGATACGAGCAGTACTTC
-	TRBD2	TRBV28	TRBJ2-3	CASSLGGGANTQYF	TGTGCCAGCAGTTTAGGCGGGGGGGCCAATACGCAGTATTTT
-	-	TRBV10-3	TRBJ2-3	CAISVEASTDTQYF	TGTGCCATCAGTGTGGAAGCTAGCACAGATACGCAGTATTTT
-	-	TRBV7-2	TRBJ2-3	CASSFRHHTDTQYF	TGTGCCAGCAGCTTCAGACACCACACAGATACGCAGTATTTT
-	-	TRBV5-6	TRBJ1-6	CASSFQPLNSPLHF	TGTGCCAGCAGCTTTCAGCCCCTGAATTCACCCCTCCACTTT
-	-	TRBV5-1	TRBJ2-1	CASSLVVGGSYNEQFF	TGCGCCAGCAGCTTGGTAGTGGGGGGCTCCTACAATGAGCAGTTCTTC
-	TRBD2	TRBV19	TRBJ2-1	CASGASGGPLYNEQFF	TGTGCCAGTGGGGCTAGCGGGGGACCCCTCTACAATGAGCAGTTCTTC
-	-	TRBV3-1/TRBV3-2	TRBJ2-2	CASSQGEPGELFF	TGTGCCAGCAGCCAAGGAGAACCCGGGGAGCTGTTTTTT
-	-	TRBV11-3	TRBJ2-7	CASSEEGAIISYEQYF	TGTGCCAGCAGCGAGGAGGGGGCTATTATCTCCTACGAGCAGTACTTC
-	-	TRBV14	TRBJ2-1	CASSQDRGGHYNEQFF	TGTGCCAGCAGCCAAGATCGAGGGGGGCACTACAATGAGCAGTTCTTC
-	-	TRBV4-1	TRBJ1-2	CASSQDPGGTNYGYTF	TGCGCCAGCAGCCAGGACCCTGGCGGGACTAACTATGGCTACACCTTC
-	TRBD1	TRBV5-5	TRBJ1-1	CASSFSPGGARVNTEAFF	TGTGCCAGCAGCTTTTCCCCAGGGGGCGCGAGGGTGAACACTGAAGCTTTCTTT
-	TRBD2	TRBV10-1	TRBJ2-1	CASSSRNGTSGEDEQFF	TGCGCCAGCAGTAGTAGAAACGGGACTAGCGGGGAGGATGAGCAGTTCTTC
-	-	TRBV29-1	TRBJ2-1	CSVGDSGSYNEQFF	TGCAGCGTCGGAGACAGTGGCTCCTACAATGAGCAGTTCTTC